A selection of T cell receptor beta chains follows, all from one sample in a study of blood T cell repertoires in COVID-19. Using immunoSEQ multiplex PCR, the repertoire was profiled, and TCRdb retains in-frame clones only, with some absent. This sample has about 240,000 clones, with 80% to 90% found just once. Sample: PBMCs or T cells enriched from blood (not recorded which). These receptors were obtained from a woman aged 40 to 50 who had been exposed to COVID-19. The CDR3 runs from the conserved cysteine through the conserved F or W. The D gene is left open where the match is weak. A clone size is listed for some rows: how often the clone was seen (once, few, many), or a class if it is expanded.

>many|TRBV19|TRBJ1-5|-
CASSTWRGGHGGNQPQHF
TGTGCCAGTAGCACATGGCGGGGAGGACACGGTGGCAATCAGCCCCAGCATTTT
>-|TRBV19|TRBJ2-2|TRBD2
CASSIELAGVNTGELFF
TGTGCCAGTAGTATAGAACTAGCGGGGGTTAACACCGGGGAGCTGTTTTTT
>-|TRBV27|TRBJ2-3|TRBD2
CASRGSGGARDTQYF
TGTGCCAGCAGGGGTAGCGGGGGGGCCCGGGATACGCAGTATTTT
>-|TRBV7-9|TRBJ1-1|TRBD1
CASSPNRGGGTEAFF
TGTGCCAGCAGCCCCAACAGGGGTGGGGGGACTGAAGCTTTCTTT
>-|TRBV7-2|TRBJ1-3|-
CASSPHSDRHTIYF
TGTGCCAGCAGCCCCCACTCAGACAGACACACCATATATTTT
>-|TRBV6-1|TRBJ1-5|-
CAGGVPNQPQHF
TGTGCCGGGGGGGTCCCCAATCAGCCCCAGCATTTT
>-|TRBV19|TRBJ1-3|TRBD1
CAGNRGRFSGNTIYF
TGTGCCGGGAACAGGGGCCGATTCTCTGGAAACACCATATATTTT
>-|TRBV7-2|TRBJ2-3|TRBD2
CASSLALAGSTDTQYF
TGTGCCAGCAGCTTAGCTCTAGCGGGGAGCACAGATACGCAGTATTTT
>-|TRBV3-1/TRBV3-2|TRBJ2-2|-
CASSQEPGYTGELFF
TGTGCCAGCAGCCAGGAACCGGGATACACCGGGGAGCTGTTTTTT
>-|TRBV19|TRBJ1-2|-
CASSMSSYGYGYTF
TGTGCCAGTAGTATGTCGTCCTATGGCTATGGCTACACCTTC
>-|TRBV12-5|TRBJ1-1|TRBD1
CASGSLDRGAEAFF
TGTGCTAGTGGCTCTCTAGACAGGGGCGCTGAAGCTTTCTTT
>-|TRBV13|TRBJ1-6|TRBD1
CASSVLQGSNSPLHF
TGTGCCAGCAGCGTGTTACAGGGGAGTAATTCACCCCTCCACTTT
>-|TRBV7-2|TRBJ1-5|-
CASSLGQSFQPQHF
TGTGCCAGCAGCTTAGGTCAGTCTTTTCAGCCCCAGCATTTT